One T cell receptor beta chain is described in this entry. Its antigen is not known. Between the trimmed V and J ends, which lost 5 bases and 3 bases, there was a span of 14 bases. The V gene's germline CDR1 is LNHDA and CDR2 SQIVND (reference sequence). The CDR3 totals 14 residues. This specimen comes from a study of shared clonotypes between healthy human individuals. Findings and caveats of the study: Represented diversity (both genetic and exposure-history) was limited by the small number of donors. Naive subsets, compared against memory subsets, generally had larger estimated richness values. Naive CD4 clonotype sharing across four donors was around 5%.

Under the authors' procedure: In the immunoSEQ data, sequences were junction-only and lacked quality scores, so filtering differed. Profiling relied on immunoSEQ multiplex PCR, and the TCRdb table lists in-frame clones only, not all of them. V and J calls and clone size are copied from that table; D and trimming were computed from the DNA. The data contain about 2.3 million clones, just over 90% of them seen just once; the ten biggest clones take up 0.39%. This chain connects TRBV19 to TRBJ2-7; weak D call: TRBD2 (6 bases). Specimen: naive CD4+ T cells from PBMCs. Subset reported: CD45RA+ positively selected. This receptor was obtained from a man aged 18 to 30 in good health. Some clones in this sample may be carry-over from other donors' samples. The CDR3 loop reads CASSASRGDYEQYF. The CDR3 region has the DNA TGTGCCAGTAGTGCCTCGCGGGGTGACTACGAGCAGTACTTC.